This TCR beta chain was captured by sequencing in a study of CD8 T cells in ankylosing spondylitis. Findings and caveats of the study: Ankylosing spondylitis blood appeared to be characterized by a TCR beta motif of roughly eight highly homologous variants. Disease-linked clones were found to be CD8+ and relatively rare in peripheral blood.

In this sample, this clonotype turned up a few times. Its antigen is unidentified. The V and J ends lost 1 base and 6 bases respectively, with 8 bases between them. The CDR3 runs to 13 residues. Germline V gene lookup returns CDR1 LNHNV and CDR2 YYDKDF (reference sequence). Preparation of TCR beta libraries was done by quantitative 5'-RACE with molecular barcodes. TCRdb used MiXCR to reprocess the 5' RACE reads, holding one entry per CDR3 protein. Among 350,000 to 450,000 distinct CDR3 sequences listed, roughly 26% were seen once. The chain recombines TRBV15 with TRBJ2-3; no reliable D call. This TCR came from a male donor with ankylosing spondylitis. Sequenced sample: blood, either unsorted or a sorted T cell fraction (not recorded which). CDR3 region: CATSRVQTDTQYF. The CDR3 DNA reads TGTGCCACCAGCAGAGTCCAGACGGATACGCAGTATTTT.